The 18 T cell receptor beta chains reported below all come from one sample, sequenced in a study of OX40 agonist ivuxolimab in advanced cancers. Receptor libraries were prepared by the immunoSEQ multiplex PCR assay. TCRdb mirrors the immuneACCESS table, restricted to in-frame sequences. Some clones are absent from its copies; in checked studies, under half trace to an unresolved V gene, and the reason for the others is unknown. Within this sample are approximately 120,000 clones, with 85% to 95% of them counted one time only. The top ten clones comprise about 0.81% of the sample. Sequenced here: CD4+ or CD8+ T cells sorted from blood, sampled in a trial of the OX40 agonist ivuxolimab. Receptors were obtained from an adult with an advanced solid tumor such as melanoma, head and neck, liver or kidney cancer.

This chain joins TRBV25-1 and TRBJ1-2; D unclear. The V gene's germline CDR1 is MGHDK and CDR2 SYGVNS. Trimming took off 6 bases at V and 7 bases at J, with 18 bases between the two ends. This CDR3 is built from 14 residues. The chain's CDR3 is CASRPLERGLGYTF. The CDR3 DNA sequence: TGTGCCAGCAGACCCCTAGAGCGGGGTCTTGGCTACACCTTC.

This clone was seen a single time. The rearrangement uses TRBV19 and TRBJ2-5, with 13 bases that match TRBD2. CDR1 is LNHDA and CDR2 is SQIVND in the germline V gene (reference sequence). This CDR3 comprises 16 residues. V lost 4 bases and J lost 5; bases outside the gene matches: 7. Here the CDR3 reads CASSTTSGRARETQYF. CDR3 nucleotide sequence: TGTGCCAGTAGTACCACTAGCGGGAGGGCCCGGGAGACCCAGTACTTC. The whole variable domain, filled in from reference TRBV19 and TRBJ2-5, reads DGGITQSPKYLFRKEGQNVTLSCEQNLNHDAMYWYRQDPGQGLRLIYYSQIVNDFQKGDIAEGYSVSREKKESFPLTVTSAQKNPTAFYLCASSTTSGRARETQYFGPGTRLLVL.

The chain is built from TRBV7-2 and TRBJ1-5; D might be TRBD1 (5 bases). The V gene lost 2 bases and the J gene lost 2 bases, with 13 bases spanning the gap. The germline V gene has CDR1 SGHTA and CDR2 FQGNSA. The CDR3 has 16 residues. This chain's CDR3 is CASSLMGGGGNQPQHF. The CDR3 DNA reads TGTGCCAGCAGCTTAATGGGCGGAGGGGGCAATCAGCCCCAGCATTTT.

The gene calls are TRBV9 and TRBJ1-2; D remains ambiguous. CDR3 size: 14 residues. Trimming took 3 bases from V and 6 from J, leaving 15 bases between them. Germline CDR1 reads SGDLS; CDR2 reads YYNGEE. This CDR3 is CASSAQALHDGYTF. CDR3 nucleotide sequence: TGTGCCAGCAGCGCTCAGGCGCTCCATGATGGCTACACCTTC. The full variable domain, in which reference TRBV9 and TRBJ1-2 provide the parts outside the CDR3, is DSGVTQTPKHLITATGQRVTLRCSPRSGDLSVYWYQQSLDQGLQFLIQYYNGEERAKGNILERFSAQQFPDLHSELNLSSLELGDSALYFCASSAQALHDGYTFGSGTRLTVV.

CDR3 in amino acids: CASSLQGGGDTQYF. Written as DNA, the CDR3 is TGTGCCAGCAGTTTACAGGGGGGAGGAGATACGCAGTATTTT. This chain links TRBV28 with TRBJ2-3; a weak D match, TRBD1 (7 bases). Germline lookup yields CDR1 MDHEN and CDR2 SYDVKM. The CDR3 spans 14 residues. The germline V and J ends were trimmed by 2 bases and 5 bases, with 11 bases remaining between them.

The chain joins TRBV15 to TRBJ2-7; D unclear. Trimming pared 3 bases from V and 3 bases from J, leaving 6 bases between. The CDR3 has 12 residues. Germline V gives CDR1 LNHNV, CDR2 YYDKDF (reference sequence). Here the CDR3 reads CATSSQDYEQYF. DNA of the CDR3: TGTGCCACCAGCAGCCAGGACTACGAGCAGTACTTC.

This clone was observed a single time. V gene TRBV27 combines with J gene TRBJ1-5, with D unresolved. The germline gives CDR1 MNHEY, CDR2 SMNVEV (reference sequence). Trimming took 3 bases from V and 3 from J, leaving 6 bases between them. The length of the CDR3 is 13 residues. In DNA, the CDR3 is TGTGCCAGCAGTTTCACAGACAATCAGCCCCAGCATTTT. It is translated as CASSFTDNQPQHF.

The rearrangement uses TRBV28 and TRBJ2-7; 15 bases agree with TRBD2. Losses at the gene ends were 6 bases for V and 6 bases for J; bases not matched to a gene: 6. The CDR3 is 15 amino acids. The germline gives CDR1 MDHEN, CDR2 SYDVKM. CDR3 in amino acids: CASRSGLAGGTEQYF. Written as DNA, the CDR3 is TGTGCCAGCAGGTCTGGACTAGCGGGAGGGACCGAGCAGTACTTC.

This clone occurred once. The chain carries TRBV5-5 and TRBJ2-7; D unclear. The germline V gene has CDR1 SGHKS and CDR2 YYEKEE (reference sequence). There are 12 residues in the CDR3. V gave up 4 bases and J gave up 4 bases, with 9 bases separating them. This CDR3 is CASSLNRYEQYF. CDR3 DNA: TGTGCCAGCAGCCTAAACCGATACGAGCAGTACTTC.

The chain employs TRBV5-1 and TRBJ2-2; TRBD2 might be the D (5 bases). Trimming shortened V by 0 bases and J by 3 bases, and 9 bases separated the two germline ends. Germline V gene lookup returns CDR1 SGHRS and CDR2 YFSETQ. The CDR3 covers 15 residues. CDR3 DNA: TGCGCCAGCAGCTTGGAAGGAGGATACACCGGGGAGCTGTTTTTT. Translated: CASSLEGGYTGELFF.

The chain couples TRBV7-8 to TRBJ2-5, with TRBD2 as a possible D gene (6 bases). V was shortened by 5 bases and J by 2 bases, with 15 bases between the two germline ends. Germline V gene data show CDR1 as SGHVS and CDR2 as FQNEAQ. This CDR3 is 15 amino acids long. The CDR3 protein is CASSPGVKGQETQYF. The CDR3 bases are TGTGCCAGCAGCCCGGGGGTAAAGGGGCAAGAGACCCAGTACTTC.

J is TRBJ2-1 and V is TRBV7-3; 9 bases align to TRBD2. V gave up 4 bases and J gave up 7 bases; unmatched junction bases: 5. This CDR3 spans 14 amino acids. Germline V gene sequence: CDR1 SGHTA, CDR2 FQGTGA. The CDR3 sequence: CASSSPTSGNEQFF. DNA for the CDR3: TGTGCCAGCAGCTCACCTACTAGCGGGAATGAGCAGTTCTTC. Filled out from reference TRBV7-3 and TRBJ2-1, the complete variable domain reads GAGVSQTPSNKVTEKGKYVELRCDPISGHTALYWYRQSLGQGPEFLIYFQGTGAADDSGLPNDRFFAVRPEGSVSTLKIQRTERGDSAVYLCASSSPTSGNEQFFGPGTRLTVL.

This chain uses TRBV18 with TRBJ1-5; D unresolved. This CDR3 spans 16 amino acids. The germline V gene encodes CDR1 KGHSH and CDR2 LQKENI. The V end lost 6 bases, the J end lost 0 bases, and 15 bases lay between the germline ends. The CDR3 bases are TGTGCCAGCTCCCCCAACGGAATTCATAGCAATCAGCCCCAGCATTTT. As protein: CASSPNGIHSNQPQHF.

This clone was seen once. V gene TRBV27 combines with J gene TRBJ1-1, with TRBD1 identical over 9 bases. Per the germline V gene, CDR1 is MNHEY and CDR2 is SMNVEV (reference sequence). V trimming: 3 bases; J trimming: 11 bases; junction bases outside the gene matches: 25. The CDR3 extends over 19 amino acids. The CDR3 DNA is TGTGCCAGCAGTTTCGCTCGGGGCAATATAGGGGGACAGGGTAGAAGGGCTTTCTTT. Protein sequence: CASSFARGNIGGQGRRAFF.

The CDR3 DNA is TGTGCCAGCAGTTCCCCGAGGGTTGGTAGCCACGAGCAGTACTTC. Its protein product is CASSSPRVGSHEQYF. The genes are TRBV28 and TRBJ2-5; D is possibly TRBD2 (5 bases). The better agreement between TRBJ2-7 and the DNA end casts doubt on the J call. In germline, CDR1 is MDHEN, CDR2 SYDVKM. The CDR3 is 15 amino acids.

The chain has TRBV11-2 and TRBJ2-7; 7 nucleotides match TRBD1. With V trimmed by 7 bases and J by 0 bases, 6 bases remained unmatched. The CDR3 spans 14 residues. Looked up from germline, CDR1 is SGHAT and CDR2 is FQNNGV. The CDR3 bases are TGTGCCAGCACTCAGACAGGGAACTCCTACGAGCAGTACTTC. Translated: CASTQTGNSYEQYF.

The gene calls are TRBV2 and TRBJ1-5, with a possible D match to TRBD1 (6 bases). The germline gives CDR1 SNHLY, CDR2 FYNNEI. Trimming took off 4 bases at V and 0 bases at J, with 13 bases between the two ends. There are 16 residues in the CDR3. The CDR3 sequence: CASSAQGGVSNQPQHF. CDR3 DNA: TGTGCCAGCAGTGCGCAAGGGGGGGTTAGCAATCAGCCCCAGCATTTT.

This sequence joins TRBV6-5 and TRBJ1-3; TRBD1 matches at 7 bases. Losses at the gene ends were 5 bases for V and 3 bases for J; bases not matched to a gene: 1. In germline, CDR1 is MNHEY, CDR2 SVGAGI. The CDR3 length is 13 residues. The CDR3 DNA reads as TGTGCCAGCAGTACAGGGGTTGGAAACACCATATATTTT. Translation: CASSTGVGNTIYF.